This record concerns one T cell receptor beta chain sequence. The data were taken from a study of cytomegalovirus exposure and HLA in healthy donors. Every donor was a healthy person donating bone marrow. Vbeta (60) and Jbeta (13) primers were used in the PCR. Here immunoSEQ multiplex PCR was the method, and the copy in TCRdb shows in-frame clones only, minus some. Among some 86,000 clones listed, about 67% were seen once. J was trimmed by 10 bases and V by 5 bases; bases with no gene match: 2. Germline values: CDR1 GTSNPN, CDR2 SVGIG (reference sequence). The CDR3 is 10 residues long. The material sequenced was PBMCs. V is TRBV30 and J is TRBJ2-7; 10 bases match TRBD1. The TCR was taken from a man aged 25-45 years in good health and CMV-seronegative. The CDR3 coding sequence is TGTGCCTGGGGGGACAGGGGACAGTACTTC. Protein sequence: CAWGDRGQYF.